Below, 13 T cell receptor beta chains from the same sample are listed, as sequenced in a study of Tregs in tolerant kidney transplant recipients. The repertoire was sequenced with immunoSEQ multiplex PCR; TCRdb's copy has only in-frame clones and lacks some. This table has about 240,000 clones, approximately 84% appearing once. The sample was CD4+ T cells from blood. The receptors shown here come from a human donor in good health.

This chain joins TRBV6-5 and TRBJ1-2; the D gene is possibly TRBD1 (6 bases). The CDR3 covers 12 residues. The V end was cut by 11 bases, the J end by 4 bases, with 14 bases between. Germline V gene data show CDR1 as MNHEY and CDR2 as SVGAGI. As DNA, the CDR3 is TGTGCCGCCCGGACAGTCCTCTATGGCTACACCTTC. Translating it yields CAARTVLYGYTF.

The J gene is TRBJ2-7, the V gene TRBV5-1; TRBD1 agrees at 11 bases. Germline CDR1 reads SGHRS; CDR2 reads YFSETQ. The CDR3 consists of 14 residues. With 4 bases clipped from V and 2 bases from J, the junction kept 2 bases outside the gene matches. The CDR3 DNA is TGCGCCAGCAGCACGGACAGGGGGCCCTACGAGCAGTACTTC. Residues: CASSTDRGPYEQYF.

J is TRBJ1-3 and V is TRBV25-1, with 7 bases that match TRBD1. V lost 1 base to trimming and J lost 3 bases; unmatched junction nucleotides: 3. The germline gives CDR1 MGHDK, CDR2 SYGVNS. The length of the CDR3 is 15 residues. The CDR3: CASSESRTGGNTIYF. The DNA for the CDR3 is TGTGCCAGCAGTGAATCGAGGACAGGTGGAAACACCATATATTTT.

The gene calls are TRBV6-5 and TRBJ1-1; D gene uncertain. The V end lost 0 bases, the J end lost 0 bases, and 8 bases lay between the germline ends. The length of the CDR3 is 15 residues. CDR1 and CDR2 (germline): MNHEY, SVGAGI. The CDR3 loop reads CASSYSPGLNTEAFF. Written as DNA, the CDR3 is TGTGCCAGCAGTTACTCCCCAGGCTTGAACACTGAAGCTTTCTTT.

The rearrangement joins TRBV5-3 to TRBJ1-1, with 7 bases fitting TRBD1. TRBV5-3 is known as an ORF, though its function is uncertain. With V trimmed by 3 bases and J by 7 bases, 15 bases remained unmatched. The CDR3 length is 16 residues. The CDR3 is CARSCQNRGRSLEAFF. In DNA form, the CDR3 reads TGTGCCAGAAGCTGCCAAAACAGGGGCCGCAGTCTTGAAGCTTTCTTT.

The chain employs TRBV4-2 and TRBJ2-7, with 10 bases lining up with TRBD1. CDR1 LGHNA and CDR2 YNFKEQ come from the germline V gene. Trimming took 0 bases from V and 5 from J; bases not matched to a gene: 4. The CDR3 sequence is 15 residues long. The CDR3, as DNA: TGTGCCAGCAGCCAAGAGAAGGACAGGGGGGACGAGCAGTACTTC. Protein sequence: CASSQEKDRGDEQYF.

The J gene is TRBJ2-7, the V gene TRBV20-1, with D perhaps assigned TRBD1 or TRBD2 (5 bases each). The germline CDR1 and CDR2 sequences are DFQATT and SNEGSKA (reference sequence). The CDR3 loop spans 11 amino acids. V lost 1 base and J 7 bases, leaving 8 bases between the germline ends. CDR3 sequence (DNA): TGCAGTGCTAGAGTTGGGGGAGAGCAGTACTTC. Encoded protein: CSARVGGEQYF.

The chain joins TRBV19 to TRBJ1-4; maybe TRBD1 (5 bases). The germline V gene has CDR1 LNHDA and CDR2 SQIVND (reference sequence). The CDR3 is made up of 14 amino acids. Trimming removed 7 bases from V and 3 bases from J, with 12 bases in between. The CDR3 nucleotides are TGTGCCAGTAAAACACAGGCATCTAATGAAAAACTGTTTTTT. Protein product: CASKTQASNEKLFF.

The chain is built from TRBV7-3 and TRBJ1-1; D ambiguous. Looked up from germline, CDR1 is SGHTA and CDR2 is FQGTGA. The length of the CDR3 is 14 residues. The ends were cut back, 3 bases at V and 1 base at J, with 9 bases in the middle. This chain's CDR3 is CASSLAGRNTEAFF. The CDR3 bases are TGTGCCAGCAGCTTGGCAGGACGGAACACTGAAGCTTTCTTT.

In DNA form, the CDR3 reads TGTGCCAGCAGTGAATTTTCCACGCGGACAGAAACCTACGAGCAGTACTTC. It yields the protein CASSEFSTRTETYEQYF. The chain carries TRBV25-1 and TRBJ2-7, with a possible D match to TRBD1 (6 bases). CDR3 length: 17 residues. V was cut by 1 base and J by 2 bases, with 18 bases left in between. Germline CDR1 reads MGHDK; CDR2 reads SYGVNS.

This CDR3 reads CASSEGAAGSLQFF. CDR3 coding DNA: TGCGCCAGCAGTGAGGGGGCCGCTGGGAGTTTACAGTTCTTC. The rearrangement joins TRBV10-2 to TRBJ2-1; D may match TRBD1 or TRBD2 (5 bases each). CDR3 length: 14 residues. Per germline, CDR1 WSHSY and CDR2 SAAADI. Trimming pared 2 bases from V and 13 bases from J, leaving 18 bases between.

The chain uses TRBV7-9 and TRBJ1-2; 7 bases are shared with TRBD1. Trimming took 1 base from V and 8 from J; bases not matched to a gene: 7. Germline V gene lookup returns CDR1 SEHNR and CDR2 FQNEAQ (reference sequence). This CDR3 spans 14 amino acids. This CDR3 is CASSLGRGGVGYTF. The CDR3 DNA sequence: TGTGCCAGCAGCTTAGGAAGAGGGGGCGTAGGCTACACCTTC.

The gene calls are TRBV6-5 and TRBJ2-3, with 11 bases fitting TRBD2. The ends lost 8 bases at V and 2 bases at J; junction bases unmatched: 6. CDR1 is MNHEY, CDR2 SVGAGI, per germline. The CDR3 covers 15 residues. CDR3 region: CASRLAGTITDTQYF. The DNA of the CDR3 is TGTGCCAGCCGACTAGCGGGAACCATCACAGATACGCAGTATTTT.